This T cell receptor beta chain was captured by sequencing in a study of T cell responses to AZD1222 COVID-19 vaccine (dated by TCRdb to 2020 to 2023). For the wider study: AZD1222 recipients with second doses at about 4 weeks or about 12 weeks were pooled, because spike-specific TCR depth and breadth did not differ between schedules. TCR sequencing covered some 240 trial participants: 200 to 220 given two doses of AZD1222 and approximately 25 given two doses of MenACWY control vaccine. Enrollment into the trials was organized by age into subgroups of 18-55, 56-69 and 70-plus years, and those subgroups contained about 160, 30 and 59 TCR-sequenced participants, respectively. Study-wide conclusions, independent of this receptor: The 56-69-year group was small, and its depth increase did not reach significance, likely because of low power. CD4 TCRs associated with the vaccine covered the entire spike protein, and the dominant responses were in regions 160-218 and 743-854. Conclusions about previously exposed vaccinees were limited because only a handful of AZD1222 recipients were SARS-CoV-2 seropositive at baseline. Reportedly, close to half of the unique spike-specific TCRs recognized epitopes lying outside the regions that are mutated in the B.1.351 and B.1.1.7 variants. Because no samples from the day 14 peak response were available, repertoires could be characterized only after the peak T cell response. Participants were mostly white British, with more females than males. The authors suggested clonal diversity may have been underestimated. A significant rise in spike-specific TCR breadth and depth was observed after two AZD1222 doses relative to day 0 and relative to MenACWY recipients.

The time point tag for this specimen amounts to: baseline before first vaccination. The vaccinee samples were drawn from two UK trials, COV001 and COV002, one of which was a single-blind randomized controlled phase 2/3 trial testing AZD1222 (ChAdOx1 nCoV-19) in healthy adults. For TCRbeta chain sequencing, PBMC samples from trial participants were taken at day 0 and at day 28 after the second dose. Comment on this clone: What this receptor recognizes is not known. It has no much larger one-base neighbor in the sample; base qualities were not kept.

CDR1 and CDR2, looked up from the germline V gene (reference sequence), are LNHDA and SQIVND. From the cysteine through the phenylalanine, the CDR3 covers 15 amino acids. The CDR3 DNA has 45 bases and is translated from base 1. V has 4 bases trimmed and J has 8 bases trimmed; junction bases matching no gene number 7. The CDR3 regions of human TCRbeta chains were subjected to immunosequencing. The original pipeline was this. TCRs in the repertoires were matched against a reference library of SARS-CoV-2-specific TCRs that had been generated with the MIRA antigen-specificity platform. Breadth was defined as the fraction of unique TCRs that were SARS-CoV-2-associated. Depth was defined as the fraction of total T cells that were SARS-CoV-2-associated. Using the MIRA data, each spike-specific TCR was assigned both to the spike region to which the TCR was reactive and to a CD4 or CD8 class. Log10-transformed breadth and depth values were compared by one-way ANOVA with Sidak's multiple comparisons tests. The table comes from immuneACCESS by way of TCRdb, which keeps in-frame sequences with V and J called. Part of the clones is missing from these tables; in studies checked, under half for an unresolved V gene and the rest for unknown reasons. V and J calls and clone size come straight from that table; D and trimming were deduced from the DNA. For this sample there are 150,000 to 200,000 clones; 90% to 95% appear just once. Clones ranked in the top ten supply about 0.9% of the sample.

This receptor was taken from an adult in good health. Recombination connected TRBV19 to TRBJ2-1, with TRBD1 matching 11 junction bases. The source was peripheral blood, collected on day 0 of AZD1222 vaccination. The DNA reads TGTGCCAGTAGTACGGACAGGGGGCGCGTGTATGAGCAGTTCTTC. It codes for CASSTDRGRVYEQFF.